The 20 T cell receptor beta chains below all came from one sample that was sequenced in a study of CD4 and CD8 cells across lung adenocarcinoma regions. Via MiXCR, TCRdb re-called the PCR reads, giving one row per CDR3 protein. This repertoire shows tens of thousands of distinct CDR3 sequences, roughly 50% found once; its top ten account for approximately 48%. Input material: CD8+ T cells from the center of a lung tumor. These receptors originate from a male donor with lung adenocarcinoma. The CD4 and CD8 labels of this study may be unreliable.

This clonotype was recorded at least ten times. The gene calls are TRBV6-1 and TRBJ2-5; unclear D gene. The DNA end favors TRBJ2-7, so the J call may be wrong. CDR1 is MNHNS, CDR2 SASEGT, per germline. This CDR3 comprises 13 residues. In nucleotides, the CDR3 is TGTGCCAGCAGTCGAAAGTGGGTCCACGAGCAGTACTTC. Its protein is CASSRKWVHEQYF.

This rearrangement joins TRBV27 to TRBJ2-5; tentatively, D is TRBD1 or TRBD2 (6 bases each). This CDR3 contains 16 residues. V was shortened by 8 bases and J by 0 bases, with 19 bases between the two germline ends. The germline V gene encodes CDR1 MNHEY and CDR2 SMNVEV (reference sequence). CDR3 nucleotides: TGTGCCAGCGGGGTCGTCGGGGGCGGTGACCAAGAGACCCAGTACTTC. Residues: CASGVVGGGDQETQYF.

The sample holds many counts of this clonotype. The rearrangement uses TRBV11-3 and TRBJ2-2, with a possible D match to TRBD2 (5 bases). This CDR3 is 14 amino acids long. Trimming took 5 bases from V and 5 from J, leaving 12 bases between them. Germline V CDR1 and CDR2: SGHNT, YENEEA. Here the CDR3 reads CASSRSPGTGELFF. In nucleotides, the CDR3 is TGTGCCAGCAGCCGCAGCCCGGGGACCGGGGAGCTGTTTTTT.

The chain has TRBV7-6 and TRBJ1-5; D remains unclear. Deletions cut 0 bases from V and 7 bases from J, with 10 bases between. CDR3 length equals 14 residues. Germline V gene lookup returns CDR1 SGHVS and CDR2 FNYEAQ. CDR3 residues: CASSLAGDRQPQHF. In DNA form, the CDR3 reads TGTGCCAGCAGCTTAGCGGGAGACCGACAGCCCCAGCATTTT.

The V call is TRBV5-1, the J call TRBJ2-5; D is possibly TRBD2 (5 bases). Germline CDR1 and CDR2: SGHRS and YFSETQ. This CDR3 comprises 14 residues. The V gene lost 7 bases and the J gene lost 5 bases, with 18 bases spanning the gap. The CDR3 DNA follows: TGCGCCAGCCAGAATGACCTCCCGGGGGAGACCCAGTACTTC. Amino acid sequence: CASQNDLPGETQYF. The full variable domain, in which reference TRBV5-1 and TRBJ2-5 provide the parts outside the CDR3, is KAGVTQTPRYLIKTRGQQVTLSCSPISGHRSVSWYQQTPGQGLQFLFEYFSETQRNKGNFPGRFSGRQFSNSRSEMNVSTLELGDSALYLCASQNDLPGETQYFGPGTRLLVL.

The V and J genes are TRBV27 and TRBJ2-5; D unresolved. CDR1 is MNHEY, CDR2 SMNVEV, per germline (reference sequence). Deletions cut 8 bases from V and 1 base from J, with 17 bases between. The length of the CDR3 is 15 residues. The CDR3 reads CASGLLRRAQETQYF. In DNA, the CDR3 is TGTGCCAGCGGGCTCCTGCGCCGGGCCCAAGAGACCCAGTACTTC.

About this clonotype itself: A single base separates this from a much larger clone, so it may be a read error. The chain couples TRBV4-1 to TRBJ2-3; 7 nucleotides match TRBD2. The CDR3 sequence is 15 residues long. The germline gives CDR1 MGHRA, CDR2 YSYEKL. The DNA of the CDR3 is TGCGCCAACAGCCAAAGCGGGGCGCGCACAGATACGCAGTATTTT. Encoded protein: CANSQSGARTDTQYF.

A few counts support this clonotype. CDR3 region: CASSLSRLAGELFF. The CDR3 DNA reads TGTGCCAGCAGTCTCAGTAGGTTGGCCGGGGAGCTGTTTTTT. J is TRBJ2-2 and V is TRBV12-3 or TRBV12-4; the D is unclear. This CDR3 is built from 14 residues. V was cut by 5 bases and J by 6 bases, with 13 bases left in between.

This clonotype was detected many times. The V call is TRBV6-1, the J call TRBJ2-7, with D perhaps TRBD2 (6 bases). CDR1 MNHNS and CDR2 SASEGT come from the germline V gene. The germline V and J ends were trimmed by 6 bases and 2 bases, with 14 bases remaining between them. This CDR3 has 14 residues. CDR3 sequence: CASRRPGGAYEQYF. CDR3 in DNA: TGTGCCAGCAGGCGCCCCGGGGGAGCCTACGAGCAGTACTTC.

In the case of this clonotype: An end of the junction does not agree with germline; a read error may underlie this. This chain uses TRBV6-1 with TRBJ2-4; 10 positions match TRBD2. Per germline, CDR1 MNHNS and CDR2 SASEGT. The CDR3 contains 15 residues. This CDR3 reads CGSSTGGLAKDTQYF. CDR3 nucleotides: TGTGGCAGCTCCACGGGGGGACTAGCGAAAGACACTCAGTACTTT.

The CDR3 spells CASSSTASGELFF. CDR3 coding DNA: TGTGCCAGCAGTTCGACAGCCTCCGGGGAGCTGTTTTTT. V is TRBV6-5 and J is TRBJ2-2; D is possibly TRBD1 (5 bases). CDR3 length equals 13 residues. Between the trimmed V and J ends, which lost 4 bases and 6 bases, there was a span of 9 bases. CDR1 is MNHEY and CDR2 is SVGAGI in the germline V gene.

The chain carries TRBV6-1 and TRBJ2-2, with a weak D call TRBD1 (5 bases). V lost 1 base to trimming and J lost 13 bases, with 31 bases between them. This CDR3 region has 19 residues. Germline CDR1 and CDR2: MNHNS and SASEGT. CDR3 sequence reads: CASSEGSGAEALNTGALFF. The CDR3 bases are TGTGCCAGCAGTGAAGGGTCTGGGGCAGAGGCCCTGAACACCGGTGCGCTGTTTTTT.

On this clonotype itself: An end of the junction differs from the germline gene, which may be a read error. The chain combines TRBV10-1 with TRBJ2-3, with a possible D match to TRBD2 (7 bases). Germline loops: CDR1 WNHNN, CDR2 SYGVQD (reference sequence). This CDR3 is 16 amino acids long. The CDR3 loop reads CACSGRGAGSTDTQYF. For the CDR3, the DNA is TGCGCCTGCAGCGGCCGGGGGGCGGGGAGCACAGATACGCAGTACTTT.

The V gene is TRBV29-1, the J gene TRBJ2-5, with a weak D call TRBD1 (5 bases). From germline, CDR1 is SQVTM and CDR2 ANQGSEA. This CDR3 has 16 residues. Between the trimmed V and J ends, which lost 0 bases and 11 bases, there was a span of 25 bases. The CDR3 region is CSVEDPDRQSYNEQYF. The CDR3 nucleotides are TGCAGCGTTGAAGATCCCGACAGACAATCCTACAATGAGCAGTACTTC.

In nucleotides, the CDR3 is TGTGCCAGCAGGCTTTTACTAGCCAAAAACATTCAGTACTTC. Translating it yields CASRLLLAKNIQYF. V usage is TRBV6-1 and J usage is TRBJ2-4; D gene ambiguous. This CDR3 region has 14 residues. In germline, CDR1 is MNHNS, CDR2 SASEGT. Between the trimmed V and J ends, which lost 6 bases and 0 bases, there was a span of 9 bases.

This clonotype is deemed medium-sized. The J gene is TRBJ2-3, the V gene TRBV10-1; D gene uncertain. The germline CDR1 and CDR2 sequences are WNHNN and SYGVQD (reference sequence). The CDR3 covers 11 residues. Trimming took off 2 bases at V and 7 bases at J, with 4 bases between the two ends. CDR3 sequence (DNA): TGCGCCAGCAGTGAGGGTTATACGCAGTATTTT. This codes for CASSEGYTQYF.

This clonotype was recorded many times. CDR3 sequence: CASSEASSGRGGQFF. In DNA, the CDR3 is TGTGCCAGCAGTGAAGCCTCTAGCGGGAGAGGTGGGCAGTTCTTC. The V call is TRBV6-1, the J call TRBJ2-1; 10 nucleotides agree with TRBD2. The CDR3 covers 15 residues. V gave up 0 bases and J gave up 12 bases; unmatched junction bases: 8. Germline CDR1 and CDR2: MNHNS and SASEGT.

The table lists this clonotype with many counts. A much larger clone is a single base away; this may be a read error. V and J are TRBV6-1 and TRBJ2-1; 9 bases agree with TRBD1. The junction had 7 bases not matched to a gene; V was cut back by 6 bases and J by 10 bases. Germline V gene lookup returns CDR1 MNHNS and CDR2 SASEGT. CDR3 length equals 13 residues. The CDR3 nucleotides read TGTGCCAGCAGCCCGGGACAGGGTAGCGAGCAGTTCTTC. Protein sequence: CASSPGQGSEQFF.

The chain uses TRBV6-5 and TRBJ2-7, with 14 positions matching TRBD2. After removal of 4 bases from V and 0 bases from J, the junction contained 8 bases not matched to a gene. This CDR3 comprises 18 residues. CDR1 and CDR2 (germline): MNHEY, SVGAGI. CDR3 sequence reads: CASSSLTSGRVGSYEQYF. In DNA form, the CDR3 reads TGTGCCAGCAGTTCATTGACTAGCGGGAGGGTGGGCTCCTACGAGCAGTACTTC.

This clonotype was found a few times. The chain employs TRBV12-3 or TRBV12-4 and TRBJ2-7; D call uncertain. The CDR3 contains 12 residues. Trimming left V 6 bases short and J 0 bases short, with 6 bases between. CDR3 sequence reads: CASRDLSYEQYF. CDR3 nucleotide sequence: TGTGCCAGCAGGGACCTCTCCTACGAGCAGTACTTC.